This T cell receptor beta chain comes out of a study of T-cell reconstitution after alpha-beta-depleted transplantation in children. V lost 6 bases to trimming and J lost 1 base, with 10 bases between them. Germline V gene sequence: CDR1 ENHRY, CDR2 SYGVKD. CDR3 size: 13 residues. Researchers prepared the TCRbeta library using unique molecular identifiers, the study reports. TCRdb re-called the PCR reads with MiXCR, one entry per CDR3 protein. The data contain about a million distinct CDR3 sequences, around 30% of them singletons. In this sample, this clonotype turned up many times. Its specificity is not known. Study results and caveats: At one year after transplant, newly produced T cells mostly accounted for T-cell counts and diversity. The origin of high day-60 TCRbeta diversity in some patients lay in surviving recipient T cells and thymic progenitors. Reported findings indicate that, about two months after transplant, alpha-beta T cells came from several hundred expanded clones, which were derived from non-depleted graft cells.

Sequences were derived from PBMCs, mostly from graft donor cells, sampled 360 days after TCRalphabeta/CD19-depleted stem cell transplant. The rearrangement joins TRBV10-3 to TRBJ2-7, with a weak D call TRBD2 (6 bases). This TCR was recovered from a boy less than two years old who had a stem cell transplant for SCID, so the T cells may come from the graft donor. The CDR3 loop is CAISSGDSYEQYF. Written as DNA, the CDR3 is TGTGCCATCAGCTCGGGGGATTCCTACGAGCAGTACTTC.